These 21 T cell receptor beta chains originate from one sample sequenced in a study of blood T cells in healthy people across ages. Through a sample-barcoded 5' primer and a J-beta primer mix, a second PCR was run for roughly 6 to 11 cycles. TCRdb passed the 5' RACE reads through MiXCR, listing each CDR3 protein once. Of roughly 680,000 distinct CDR3 sequences in the sample, under 65% are singletons; the top ten hold roughly 13%. Sample: blood. The receptors shown here come from a woman aged 80 or older in good health.

This chain uses TRBV18 with TRBJ2-7, with D possibly being TRBD2 (6 bases). There are 15 residues in the CDR3. Trimming removed 2 bases at V and 3 bases at J, with 14 bases between. Germline CDR1 KGHSH, CDR2 LQKENI. This chain's CDR3 is CASSPGGTRIYEQYF. CDR3 coding DNA: TGTGCCAGCTCACCAGGCGGGACGCGGATCTACGAGCAGTACTTC.

The J gene is TRBJ1-1, the V gene TRBV5-1, with 8 bases fitting TRBD1. The length of the CDR3 is 15 residues. Per the germline V gene, CDR1 is SGHRS and CDR2 is YFSETQ. J gave up 1 base and V 3 bases, and 5 bases lay outside the gene matches. This CDR3 is CASSWGTGPNTEAFF. CDR3 bases: TGCGCCAGCAGCTGGGGGACAGGACCGAACACTGAAGCTTTCTTT.

This sequence joins TRBV28 and TRBJ1-2; possibly TRBD1 for D (5 bases). Trimming pared 3 bases from V and 5 bases from J, leaving 13 bases between. This CDR3 is 14 amino acids long. The germline V gene has CDR1 MDHEN and CDR2 SYDVKM. Written as DNA, the CDR3 is TGTGCCAGCAGTTTTAGGGGTCGGTTTTATGGCTACACCTTC. This gives the protein CASSFRGRFYGYTF.

J is TRBJ2-1 and V is TRBV20-1; D possibly corresponds to TRBD2 (6 bases). Germline V gene data show CDR1 as DFQATT and CDR2 as SNEGSKA (reference sequence). There are 15 residues in the CDR3. Trimming left V 3 bases short and J 6 bases short, with 18 bases between. The CDR3 here is CSAREEELEGNEQFF. CDR3 sequence (DNA): TGCAGTGCTAGGGAGGAGGAACTGGAGGGCAATGAGCAGTTCTTC.

The V call is TRBV6-2 or TRBV6-3, the J call TRBJ2-1; D assignment may be TRBD1 or TRBD2 (6 bases each). This CDR3 contains 12 residues. The germline V gene has CDR1 MNHEY and CDR2 SVGEGT. Deletions cut 6 bases from V and 9 bases from J, with 12 bases between. The CDR3 bases are TGTGCCAGCAGGCAACAGGGAGGTGAGCAGTTCTTC. It specifies CASRQQGGEQFF.

The sample holds a few counts of this clonotype. The rearrangement links TRBV28 to TRBJ2-7; D gene uncertain. The CDR3 is 12 residues long. Per germline, CDR1 MDHEN and CDR2 SYDVKM. V was clipped by 8 bases and J by 4 bases, with 12 bases between them. This CDR3 is CASFRSLYEQYF. The CDR3 region has the DNA TGTGCCAGCTTTCGGAGTCTGTACGAGCAGTACTTC.

This chain links TRBV7-2 with TRBJ1-6, with D possibly TRBD1 on 6 matching bases. In germline, CDR1 is SGHTA, CDR2 FQGNSA. The CDR3 is 13 amino acids. The CDR3 DNA reads TGTGCAGGGGGTAGCTCCTATAATTCACCCCTCCACTTT. Translated, it gives CAGGSSYNSPLHF.

This chain uses TRBV20-1 with TRBJ1-5; D is unclear. Germline loops: CDR1 DFQATT, CDR2 SNEGSKA (reference sequence). The CDR3 runs 14 residues. V was shortened by 5 bases and J by 2 bases, with 13 bases between the two germline ends. CDR3 protein: CSAWGGKGNQPQHF. In DNA, the CDR3 is TGCAGTGCTTGGGGTGGTAAGGGCAATCAGCCCCAGCATTTT.

In this sample, this clonotype turned up many times. V and J are TRBV29-1 and TRBJ2-1; unclear D gene. The V gene's germline CDR1 is SQVTM and CDR2 ANQGSEA. V dropped 4 bases and J dropped 5 bases, with 9 bases sitting between them. This CDR3 spans 12 amino acids. CDR3 coding DNA: TGCAGCGTTGTCGATCAGCACAATGAGCAGTTCTTC. Translated, it gives CSVVDQHNEQFF.

As for this clonotype: A much larger clone differs from this one at a single base, so this may be a read error. The rearrangement joins TRBV7-9 to TRBJ2-3; 7 positions match TRBD1. This CDR3 has 17 amino acids. Germline CDR1 SEHNR, CDR2 FQNEAQ (reference sequence). The CDR3 spells CASNKSWGLQGRKTRYF. In DNA form, the CDR3 reads TGTGCCAGCAACAAGTCGTGGGGATTACAGGGGCGGAAGACGCGGTATTTT.

This clonotype was seen at least ten times. The chain has TRBV9 and TRBJ2-3, with 8 bases identical to TRBD2. Germline values: CDR1 SGDLS, CDR2 YYNGEE. The CDR3 covers 14 residues. J lost 7 bases, V lost 6 bases, and 10 bases had no gene match. The CDR3 DNA follows: TGTGCCAGCACCCCTAGCGGGTATGAAAATACGCAGTATTTT. Residues: CASTPSGYENTQYF.

This clonotype appeared once. This chain joins TRBV20-1 and TRBJ1-5, with D maybe TRBD1 (6 bases). Germline CDR1 DFQATT, CDR2 SNEGSKA (reference sequence). The CDR3 runs 13 residues. V was clipped by 5 bases and J by 1 base, with 9 bases between them. The CDR3 reads CSAPTGSNQPQHF. The DNA for the CDR3 is TGCAGTGCTCCGACAGGAAGCAATCAGCCCCAGCATTTT.

This clonotype was found a few times. The V and J genes are TRBV6-5 and TRBJ2-7; tentatively, D is TRBD1 (6 bases). V was shortened by 7 bases and J by 3 bases, with 10 bases between the two germline ends. This CDR3 spans 12 amino acids. CDR1 is MNHEY, CDR2 SVGAGI, per germline. CDR3 DNA sequence: TGTGCCAGCAAGGGGGAGAACTACGAGCAGTACTTC. Protein product: CASKGENYEQYF.

Many counts were recorded for this clonotype. A much larger clone differs from this one at a single base, so this may be a read error. V gene TRBV6-5 combines with J gene TRBJ2-1; TRBD2 matches at 7 bases. In germline, CDR1 is MNHEY, CDR2 SVGAGI. V lost 2 bases, J lost 1 base, and 8 bases stayed unmatched. The CDR3 sequence is 17 residues long. In DNA form, the CDR3 reads TGTGCCAGCAGTTACGGCATGGGGGGAGGGTCCTACAATGAGCAGTTCTTC. It specifies CASSYGMGGGSYNEQFF.

Remarks on this clonotype: This sequence may be a read error, since a much larger clone differs from it by one base. The chain recombines TRBV2 with TRBJ2-3; the D is unclear. Deletions cut 4 bases from V and 2 bases from J, with 10 bases between. CDR1 and CDR2 from the germline V gene are SNHLY and FYNNEI. This CDR3 has 14 amino acids. This CDR3 is CASSVGPFTDTQYF. CDR3 nucleotides: TGTGCCAGCAGTGTAGGGCCCTTCACAGATACGCAGTATTTT.

In this sample, this clonotype turned up many times. The genes are TRBV7-9 and TRBJ2-3, with D unclear. Germline-derived CDR1 and CDR2 are SEHNR and FQNEAQ (reference sequence). The V gene lost 2 bases and the J gene lost 2 bases, with 8 bases spanning the gap. This CDR3 contains 14 residues. CDR3 amino acids: CASSLKQFTDTQYF. The CDR3 DNA reads TGTGCCAGCAGCTTAAAACAGTTCACAGATACGCAGTATTTT.

The CDR3 DNA reads TGTGCCAGCAGCCTCCAATCTGTCAACTATGGCTACACCTTC. Residues: CASSLQSVNYGYTF. The chain carries TRBV3-1 and TRBJ1-2, with unresolved D. The germline V gene encodes CDR1 LGHDT and CDR2 YNNKEL (reference sequence). The germline V and J ends were trimmed by 4 bases and 2 bases, with 11 bases remaining between them. The CDR3 is 14 residues long.

This chain links TRBV7-9 with TRBJ2-1, with TRBD1 matching over 9 bases. J gave up 8 bases and V 3 bases, and 11 bases lay outside the gene matches. This CDR3 has 16 amino acids. Germline V gene sequence: CDR1 SEHNR, CDR2 FQNEAQ (reference sequence). CDR3 region: CASSLGRTGVVHEQFF. In DNA form, the CDR3 reads TGTGCCAGCAGCTTGGGCCGGACAGGGGTTGTCCATGAGCAGTTCTTC.

This clonotype has only a few counts. J is TRBJ1-4 and V is TRBV12-3 or TRBV12-4; D uncertain. Trimming stripped 3 bases from V and 4 bases from J, with 12 bases between. The CDR3 sequence is 15 residues long. CDR3 protein: CASSFRFTSNEKLFF. CDR3 sequence (DNA): TGTGCCAGCAGTTTTCGATTTACGAGTAATGAAAAACTGTTTTTT.

A word on this clonotype: A read error may account for a junction end that differs from germline. The chain has TRBV11-2 and TRBJ2-1; perhaps TRBD2 as D (6 bases). This CDR3 has 15 residues. Germline assignment: CDR1 SGHAT and CDR2 FQNNGV. The CDR3 bases are TGTGCCAGCAGCTGGGGCGGGGAGGCCTACAGTGAGCAGTTCTTC. Its translation: CASSWGGEAYSEQFF.

The sample holds many counts of this clonotype. The chain uses TRBV12-3 or TRBV12-4 and TRBJ2-1; TRBD2 matches at 7 bases. CDR3 length equals 16 residues. V lost 5 bases to trimming and J lost 2 bases; unmatched junction nucleotides: 9. CDR3: CASSGPGLPTYNEQFF. CDR3 DNA sequence: TGTGCCAGCAGTGGTCCGGGACTACCAACCTACAATGAGCAGTTCTTC.